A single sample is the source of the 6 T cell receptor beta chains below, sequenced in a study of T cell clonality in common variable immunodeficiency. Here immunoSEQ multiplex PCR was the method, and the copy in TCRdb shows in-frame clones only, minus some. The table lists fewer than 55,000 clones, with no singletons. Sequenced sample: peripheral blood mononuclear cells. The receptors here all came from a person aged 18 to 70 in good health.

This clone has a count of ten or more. The CDR3 DNA, read in part, is TGCAGTGCTAGTAGCGGGCTTGCCTACGAG. It yields the protein CSASSGLAYE. The CDR3 in its entirety is CSASSGLAYEQYF. The chain recombines TRBV20-1 with TRBJ2-7, with 7 bases matching TRBD2. The CDR3 end lies 3 residues beyond the end of the read and is filled in from the germline J gene. Losses at the gene ends were 3 bases for V and 2 bases for J; bases not matched to a gene: 4. The CDR3 is made up of 13 amino acids. CDR1 is DFQATT, CDR2 SNEGSKA, per germline (reference sequence).

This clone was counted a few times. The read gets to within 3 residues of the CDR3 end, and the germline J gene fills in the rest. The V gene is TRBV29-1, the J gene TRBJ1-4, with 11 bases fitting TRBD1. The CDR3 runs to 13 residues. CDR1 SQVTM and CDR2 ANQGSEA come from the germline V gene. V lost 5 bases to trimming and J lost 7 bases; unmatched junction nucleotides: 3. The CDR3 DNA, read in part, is TGCAGCGTTTGGGGACAGGGGGTTGAAAAA. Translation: CSVWGQGVEK. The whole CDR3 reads CSVWGQGVEKLFF.

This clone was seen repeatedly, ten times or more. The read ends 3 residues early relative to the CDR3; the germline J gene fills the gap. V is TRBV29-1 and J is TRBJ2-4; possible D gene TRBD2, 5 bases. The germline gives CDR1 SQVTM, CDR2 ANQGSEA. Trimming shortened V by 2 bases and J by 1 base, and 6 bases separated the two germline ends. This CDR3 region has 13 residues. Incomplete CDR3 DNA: TGCAGCGTTGAAACGGGGGCCAAAAACATT. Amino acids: CSVETGAKNI. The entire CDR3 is CSVETGAKNIQYF.

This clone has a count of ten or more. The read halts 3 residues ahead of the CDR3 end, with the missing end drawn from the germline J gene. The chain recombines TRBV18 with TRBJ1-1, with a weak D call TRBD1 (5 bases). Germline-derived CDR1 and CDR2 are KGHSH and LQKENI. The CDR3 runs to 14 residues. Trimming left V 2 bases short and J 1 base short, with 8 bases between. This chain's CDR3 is CASSPNGGNTEAFF. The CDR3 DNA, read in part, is TGTGCCAGCTCACCAAACGGGGGGAACACTGAA. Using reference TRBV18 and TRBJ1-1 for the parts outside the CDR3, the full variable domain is NAGVMQNPRHLVRRRGQEARLRCSPMKGHSHVYWYRQLPEEGLKFMVYLQKENIIDESGMPKERFSAEFPKEGPSILRIQQVVRGDSAAYFCASSPNGGNTEAFFGQGTRLTVV.

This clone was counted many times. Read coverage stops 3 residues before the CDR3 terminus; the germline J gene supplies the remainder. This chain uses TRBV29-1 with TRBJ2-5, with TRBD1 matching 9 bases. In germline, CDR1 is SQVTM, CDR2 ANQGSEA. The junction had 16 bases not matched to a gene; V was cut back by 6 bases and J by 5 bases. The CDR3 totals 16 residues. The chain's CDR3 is CSVPPRDRVQDETQYF. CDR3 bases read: TGCAGCGTCCCCCCCCGGGACAGGGTACAAGACGAGACC.

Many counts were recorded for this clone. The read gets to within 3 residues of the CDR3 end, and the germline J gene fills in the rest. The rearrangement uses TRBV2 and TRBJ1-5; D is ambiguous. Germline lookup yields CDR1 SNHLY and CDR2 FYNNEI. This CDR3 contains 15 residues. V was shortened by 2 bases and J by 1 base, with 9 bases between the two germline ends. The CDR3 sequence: CASSERGQSNQPQHF. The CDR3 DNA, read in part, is TGTGCCAGCAGTGAACGTGGGCAGAGCAATCAGCCC.